This record concerns one TCR beta chain sequence. Its antigen is unidentified. Treatment indicated: oral pan-JAK inhibitor, 5-10 mg twice daily. The germline gives CDR1 MNHEY, CDR2 SMNVEV (reference sequence). V was cut by 0 bases and J by 4 bases, with 6 bases left in between. This CDR3 is built from 13 residues. The sample comes from a study of CD8+ T cells in alopecia areata. Study information: Treated patients were given 5 to 10 mg oral tofacitinib twice daily. The drug, tofacitinib, lasted 6 to 18 months, followed by 6 months off drug. Overall study findings and caveats: The study found higher clonality in lesional than normal scalp, especially in alopecia totalis/universalis.

Sequencing templates came from extracted RNA that was reverse transcribed into cDNA. Repertoires were generated with immunoSEQ multiplex PCR, while TCRdb's copy carries only in-frame clones and drops some. The data contain around 200,000 clones, about three fifths of them singletons. The origin of this receptor is a human donor with alopecia areata. Sequencing was performed on CD8+ T cells sorted from blood, taken at week 24, from a patient treated with tofacitinib. The chain uses TRBV27 and TRBJ1-1; unclear D gene. CDR3 loop: CASSLSGLTEAFF. The CDR3 bases are TGTGCCAGCAGTTTATCAGGGCTCACTGAAGCTTTCTTT.